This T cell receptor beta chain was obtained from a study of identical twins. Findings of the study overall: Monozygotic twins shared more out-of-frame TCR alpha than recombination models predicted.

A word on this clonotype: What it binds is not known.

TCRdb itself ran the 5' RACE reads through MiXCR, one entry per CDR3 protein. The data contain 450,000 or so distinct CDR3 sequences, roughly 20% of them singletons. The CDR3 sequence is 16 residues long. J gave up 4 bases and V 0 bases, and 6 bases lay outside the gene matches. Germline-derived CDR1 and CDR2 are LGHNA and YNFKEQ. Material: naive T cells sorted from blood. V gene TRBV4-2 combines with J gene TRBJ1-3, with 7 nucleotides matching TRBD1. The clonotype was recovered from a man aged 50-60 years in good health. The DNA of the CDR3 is TGTGCCAGCAGCCAAGATTCGGGACAGTTCGGAAACACCATATATTTT. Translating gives CASSQDSGQFGNTIYF.